A single sample is the source of the 13 T cell receptor beta chains below, sequenced in a study of cytomegalovirus exposure and HLA in healthy donors. 60 Vbeta and 13 Jbeta primers were used in PCR. Data came from immunoSEQ multiplex PCR; TCRdb stores just in-frame clones and leaves some out. The data show roughly 100,000 clones, over 70% seen once. The material sequenced was PBMCs. Receptors originate from a male donor in good health and CMV-seronegative.

V is TRBV28 and J is TRBJ2-5; 9 nucleotides line up with TRBD1. Germline V gene sequence: CDR1 MDHEN, CDR2 SYDVKM. The V and J ends lost 6 bases and 5 bases, in that order; junction bases with no gene match: 7. CDR3 length: 14 amino acids. CDR3 region: CASRLTGGIETQYF. In nucleotides, the CDR3 is TGTGCCAGCAGACTGACAGGGGGGATCGAGACCCAGTACTTC.

The chain uses TRBV30 and TRBJ1-1, with D perhaps matching TRBD1 (5 bases). There are 14 residues in the CDR3. Per germline, CDR1 GTSNPN and CDR2 SVGIG (reference sequence). Trimming pared 2 bases from V and 0 bases from J, leaving 10 bases between. In nucleotides, the CDR3 is TGTGCCTGGAGTCCGACAGCACTGAACACTGAAGCTTTCTTT. This encodes CAWSPTALNTEAFF.

The chain is built from TRBV5-1 and TRBJ2-5, with TRBD1 matching over 8 bases. The germline CDR1 and CDR2 sequences are SGHRS and YFSETQ. This CDR3 spans 16 amino acids. V lost 0 bases, J lost 0 bases, and 4 bases stayed unmatched. The CDR3 DNA is TGCGCCAGCAGCTTGGGGACAGGGCCGTACCAAGAGACCCAGTACTTC. This translates into CASSLGTGPYQETQYF.

The genes are TRBV7-6 and TRBJ2-3, with D hard to call. CDR3 size: 15 residues. The V end lost 0 bases, the J end lost 0 bases, and 7 bases lay between the germline ends. From germline, CDR1 is SGHVS and CDR2 FNYEAQ. The CDR3 loop reads CASSLAGASTDTQYF. CDR3 coding DNA: TGTGCCAGCAGCTTAGCGGGCGCTAGCACAGATACGCAGTATTTT.

The chain carries TRBV5-6 and TRBJ1-1; 7 bases line up with TRBD1. The V gene's germline CDR1 is SGHDT and CDR2 YYEEEE. This CDR3 has 14 residues. V lost 2 bases, J lost 4 bases, and 5 bases stayed unmatched. CDR3 protein: CASSFIRGTTEAFF. CDR3 DNA: TGTGCCAGCAGCTTTATCAGGGGGACCACTGAAGCTTTCTTT.

This chain links TRBV7-2 with TRBJ1-2; 9 nucleotides agree with TRBD1. In germline, CDR1 is SGHTA, CDR2 FQGNSA. This CDR3 contains 15 residues. After removal of 1 base from V and 2 bases from J, the junction contained 2 bases not matched to a gene. The CDR3 nucleotides are TGTGCCAGCAGCTTAGGGGGACAGGGCAACTATGGCTACACCTTC. It yields the protein CASSLGGQGNYGYTF.

The chain couples TRBV6-4 to TRBJ2-1, with D unclear. Germline CDR1 reads MRHNA; CDR2 reads SNTAGT. This CDR3 comprises 15 residues. Trimming took 2 bases from V and 1 from J, leaving 9 bases between them. CDR3 bases: TGTGCCAGCAGTGACGGAGACCCTTCCTACAATGAGCAGTTCTTC. Translating it yields CASSDGDPSYNEQFF.

The chain joins TRBV4-1 to TRBJ2-1; D perhaps matches TRBD2 (6 bases). The CDR3 totals 16 residues. CDR1 is MGHRA and CDR2 is YSYEKL in the germline V gene. V was cut by 0 bases and J by 3 bases, with 12 bases left in between. CDR3 residues: CASSQEWGRRYNEQFF. Here the CDR3 DNA reads TGCGCCAGCAGCCAAGAATGGGGGAGGCGCTACAATGAGCAGTTCTTC.

The chain uses TRBV11-3 and TRBJ1-1; D is undetermined. The germline V gene encodes CDR1 SGHNT and CDR2 YENEEA. The CDR3 runs 15 residues. The V end was cut by 2 bases, the J end by 0 bases, with 10 bases between. CDR3 sequence reads: CASSLRAGMNTEAFF. In nucleotides, the CDR3 is TGTGCCAGCAGCTTACGGGCGGGGATGAACACTGAAGCTTTCTTT.

By share of the sample, this clone is medium-sized (0.01 to 0.1%). The J gene is TRBJ2-7, the V gene TRBV6-6, with a tentative D call TRBD2 (5 bases). The CDR3 consists of 15 residues. The V gene lost 4 bases and the J gene lost 9 bases, with 22 bases spanning the gap. In germline, CDR1 is MNHNY, CDR2 SVGAGI (reference sequence). The CDR3 loop reads CASSLSLELGSAQYF. The DNA of the CDR3 is TGTGCCAGCAGTTTAAGTCTGGAGCTTGGGAGTGCGCAGTACTTC.

This chain joins TRBV18 and TRBJ1-3; a weak D match, TRBD1 (6 bases). The CDR3 has 16 residues. V was shortened by 6 bases and J by 0 bases, with 15 bases between the two germline ends. Per germline, CDR1 KGHSH and CDR2 LQKENI. The DNA of the CDR3 is TGTGCCAGCTCGCACGACACAGGGAGCTCTGGAAACACCATATATTTT. Encoded protein: CASSHDTGSSGNTIYF.

The chain carries TRBV30 and TRBJ1-5; 10 bases map to TRBD1. This CDR3 has 15 residues. Germline CDR1 is GTSNPN and CDR2 is SVGIG (reference sequence). V dropped 3 bases and J dropped 6; count of bases not matched to a gene: 8. This CDR3 reads CAWSARDRGIQPQHF. CDR3 DNA: TGTGCCTGGAGCGCTCGGGACAGGGGAATTCAGCCCCAGCATTTT.

The rearrangement joins TRBV9 to TRBJ2-7, with D tentatively TRBD2 (5 bases). CDR3 length: 13 residues. CDR1 and CDR2 (germline): SGDLS, YYNGEE. V was cut by 4 bases and J by 6 bases, with 14 bases left in between. The CDR3 loop reads CASSPPSAGEQYF. The CDR3 coding sequence is TGTGCCAGCAGCCCTCCCTCGGCGGGCGAGCAGTACTTC.